The rows below give T cell receptor beta chains drawn from one sample of a study of PD-L1 blockade in urothelial cancer. Profiling relied on immunoSEQ multiplex PCR, and the TCRdb table lists in-frame clones only, not all of them. Here the sample spans 49,000 or so clones, more than 65% being singletons. The material was PBMCs, obtained around atezolizumab (anti-PD-L1) treatment. These receptors all come from a man in his sixties or seventies with urothelial cancer. The CDR3 runs from the conserved cysteine through the conserved F or W. The D gene is left open where the match is weak. Part of the rows lack a size; the others show once, few, many or a class for expanded clones.

d_call: .; v_call: TRBV6-5; clone_size: .; j_call: TRBJ1-2; cdr3_aa: CASSVQGGYGYTF; cdr3_nt: TGTGCCAGCAGTGTTCAGGGAGGCTATGGCTACACCTTC
d_call: .; v_call: TRBV23-1; clone_size: .; j_call: TRBJ2-1; cdr3_aa: CASRPAEGGNYNEQFF; cdr3_nt: TGCGCCAGCAGACCGGCGGAGGGGGGGAACTACAATGAGCAGTTCTTC
d_call: .; v_call: TRBV9; clone_size: .; j_call: TRBJ2-1; cdr3_aa: CASSVGNNEQFF; cdr3_nt: TGTGCCAGCAGCGTAGGTAACAATGAGCAGTTCTTC
d_call: TRBD1; v_call: TRBV10-3; clone_size: .; j_call: TRBJ1-2; cdr3_aa: CAISESRQGAYTF; cdr3_nt: TGTGCCATCAGTGAGTCGAGACAGGGGGCCTATACCTTC
d_call: .; v_call: TRBV30; clone_size: .; j_call: TRBJ1-1; cdr3_aa: CAWSPWGDEAFF; cdr3_nt: TGTGCCTGGAGTCCTTGGGGAGATGAAGCTTTCTTT
d_call: TRBD2; v_call: TRBV19; clone_size: once; j_call: TRBJ2-1; cdr3_aa: CASSLGLPHNEQFF; cdr3_nt: TGTGCCAGTAGTTTGGGACTACCCCACAATGAGCAGTTCTTC
d_call: .; v_call: TRBV18; clone_size: .; j_call: TRBJ2-3; cdr3_aa: CASSRRETDTQYF; cdr3_nt: TGTGCCAGCTCACGCCGGGAGACAGATACGCAGTATTTT
d_call: TRBD2; v_call: TRBV27; clone_size: .; j_call: TRBJ2-7; cdr3_aa: CASSFASGRKHEQYF; cdr3_nt: TGTGCCAGCAGTTTCGCCAGCGGGAGAAAACACGAGCAGTACTTC
d_call: .; v_call: TRBV10-1; clone_size: .; j_call: TRBJ2-1; cdr3_aa: CASSEWVEGEQFF; cdr3_nt: TGCGCCAGCAGTGAATGGGTTGAGGGTGAGCAGTTCTTC
d_call: .; v_call: TRBV6-6; clone_size: .; j_call: TRBJ2-1; cdr3_aa: CASCTGPYNEQFF; cdr3_nt: TGTGCCAGCTGTACAGGGCCCTACAATGAGCAGTTCTTC
d_call: .; v_call: TRBV14; clone_size: .; j_call: TRBJ1-4; cdr3_aa: CASSHKQGSGEKLFF; cdr3_nt: TGTGCCAGCAGCCACAAACAGGGATCGGGGGAAAAACTGTTTTTT
d_call: TRBD2; v_call: TRBV5-4; clone_size: .; j_call: TRBJ2-7; cdr3_aa: CASSVGASGFRDEQYF; cdr3_nt: TGTGCCAGCAGCGTCGGGGCTAGCGGGTTTCGGGACGAGCAGTACTTC
d_call: .; v_call: TRBV19; clone_size: once; j_call: TRBJ2-7; cdr3_aa: CASSLYEQYF; cdr3_nt: TGTGCCAGTAGTCTCTACGAGCAGTACTTC
d_call: TRBD2; v_call: TRBV28; clone_size: .; j_call: TRBJ2-3; cdr3_aa: CASSLSGTSGRRNTQYF; cdr3_nt: TGTGCCAGCAGTTTATCCGGCACTAGCGGGAGGAGGAATACGCAGTATTTT
d_call: .; v_call: TRBV15; clone_size: .; j_call: TRBJ1-2; cdr3_aa: CATSTRTTGVGYTF; cdr3_nt: TGTGCCACCAGCACCCGAACGACGGGAGTCGGCTACACCTTC
d_call: TRBD2; v_call: TRBV5-1; clone_size: .; j_call: TRBJ2-7; cdr3_aa: CASSSRTSGSSYEQYF; cdr3_nt: TGCGCCAGCAGCTCCAGGACTAGCGGGAGCTCCTACGAGCAGTACTTC
d_call: .; v_call: TRBV10-2; clone_size: .; j_call: TRBJ1-1; cdr3_aa: CASSESRGGRTEAFF; cdr3_nt: TGCGCCAGCAGTGAGTCGAGAGGGGGTCGCACTGAAGCTTTCTTT
d_call: TRBD1; v_call: TRBV11-2; clone_size: .; j_call: TRBJ1-5; cdr3_aa: CASSLGPTGDQPQHF; cdr3_nt: TGTGCCAGCAGCTTAGGACCCACAGGGGACCAGCCCCAGCATTTT
d_call: TRBD2; v_call: TRBV2; clone_size: .; j_call: TRBJ2-3; cdr3_aa: CASRPTKLAGPTDTQYF; cdr3_nt: TGTGCCAGCAGACCAACCAAACTAGCGGGACCCACAGATACGCAGTATTTT
d_call: .; v_call: TRBV11-2; clone_size: .; j_call: TRBJ2-7; cdr3_aa: CASSLRGGTEQYF; cdr3_nt: TGTGCCAGCAGCTTAAGGGGGGGGACAGAGCAGTACTTC
d_call: TRBD2; v_call: TRBV19; clone_size: .; j_call: TRBJ2-5; cdr3_aa: CASSTPGGGYGETQYF; cdr3_nt: TGTGCCAGTAGTACCCCGGGCGGGGGTTATGGGGAGACCCAGTACTTC
d_call: TRBD1; v_call: TRBV19; clone_size: few; j_call: TRBJ2-1; cdr3_aa: CASSQTGGDNEQFF; cdr3_nt: TGTGCCAGTAGTCAAACAGGGGGTGATAATGAGCAGTTCTTC
d_call: .; v_call: TRBV29-1; clone_size: .; j_call: TRBJ1-2; cdr3_aa: CSVDPQAGDGYTF; cdr3_nt: TGCAGCGTTGACCCCCAGGCAGGCGATGGCTACACCTTC
d_call: .; v_call: TRBV10-2; clone_size: .; j_call: TRBJ1-4; cdr3_aa: CASRSRGNRREKLFF; cdr3_nt: TGCGCCAGCAGGTCCCGGGGGAACAGACGGGAAAAACTGTTTTTT
d_call: TRBD2; v_call: TRBV10-3; clone_size: .; j_call: TRBJ2-3; cdr3_aa: CAISLPPGTSESTDTQYF; cdr3_nt: TGTGCCATCAGCTTACCCCCCGGGACTAGCGAGAGCACAGATACGCAGTATTTT
d_call: .; v_call: TRBV18; clone_size: .; j_call: TRBJ2-5; cdr3_aa: CASSPADPRETQYF; cdr3_nt: TGTGCCAGCTCACCAGCCGATCCCCGGGAGACCCAGTACTTC
d_call: TRBD1; v_call: TRBV7-9; clone_size: few; j_call: TRBJ2-5; cdr3_aa: CASSLGAGGGETQYF; cdr3_nt: TGTGCCAGCAGCTTAGGTGCAGGGGGCGGGGAGACCCAGTACTTC
d_call: TRBD1; v_call: TRBV2; clone_size: .; j_call: TRBJ2-5; cdr3_aa: CASGDRGNWKETQYF; cdr3_nt: TGTGCCAGCGGAGACAGGGGGAATTGGAAAGAGACCCAGTACTTC
d_call: TRBD1; v_call: TRBV23-1; clone_size: .; j_call: TRBJ2-3; cdr3_aa: CASSQSFESLRTGNVTDTQYF; cdr3_nt: TGCGCCAGCAGTCAATCTTTCGAGTCCCTCCGGACAGGGAACGTTACAGATACGCAGTATTTT
d_call: TRBD2; v_call: TRBV6-1; clone_size: .; j_call: TRBJ2-3; cdr3_aa: CASSSGGSSTDTQYF; cdr3_nt: TGTGCCAGCAGTTCGGGGGGGTCTAGCACAGATACGCAGTATTTT
d_call: .; v_call: TRBV5-1; clone_size: .; j_call: TRBJ2-2; cdr3_aa: CASSPSSDTGELFF; cdr3_nt: TGCGCCAGCAGCCCGTCCTCGGACACCGGGGAGCTGTTTTTT
d_call: TRBD1; v_call: TRBV28; clone_size: .; j_call: TRBJ1-2; cdr3_aa: CASSLSAGGDYGYTF; cdr3_nt: TGTGCCAGCAGTTTATCAGCAGGGGGCGACTATGGCTACACCTTC
d_call: .; v_call: TRBV27; clone_size: .; j_call: TRBJ1-4; cdr3_aa: CASSLAGAGEKLFF; cdr3_nt: TGTGCCAGCAGTTTAGCGGGGGCGGGAGAAAAACTGTTTTTT
d_call: TRBD1; v_call: TRBV28; clone_size: .; j_call: TRBJ1-5; cdr3_aa: CASSLGTGLGYNQPQHF; cdr3_nt: TGTGCCAGCAGTTTAGGGACAGGGCTAGGCTACAATCAGCCCCAGCATTTT
d_call: .; v_call: TRBV6-1; clone_size: .; j_call: TRBJ1-1; cdr3_aa: CASSEQGSGTEAFF; cdr3_nt: TGTGCCAGCAGTGAACAGGGGTCGGGCACTGAAGCTTTCTTT
d_call: .; v_call: TRBV19; clone_size: .; j_call: TRBJ2-5; cdr3_aa: CASRNTGTETQYF; cdr3_nt: TGTGCCAGTAGAAACACAGGCACGGAGACCCAGTACTTC
d_call: .; v_call: TRBV10-3; clone_size: .; j_call: TRBJ1-4; cdr3_aa: CATGPATNEKLFF; cdr3_nt: TGTGCCACAGGGCCTGCAACTAATGAAAAACTGTTTTTT
d_call: .; v_call: TRBV19; clone_size: .; j_call: TRBJ2-7; cdr3_aa: CASSLGLSGEQYF; cdr3_nt: TGTGCCAGTAGCCTTGGACTATCGGGCGAGCAGTACTTC
d_call: .; v_call: TRBV5-1; clone_size: .; j_call: TRBJ2-7; cdr3_aa: CASSLQTSAESSYEQYF; cdr3_nt: TGCGCCAGCAGCTTGCAGACTTCAGCCGAGAGCTCCTACGAGCAGTACTTC
d_call: TRBD1; v_call: TRBV5-1; clone_size: .; j_call: TRBJ2-7; cdr3_aa: CASSLNGDREGQYF; cdr3_nt: TGCGCCAGCAGCTTGAACGGTGACAGGGAAGGGCAGTACTTC
d_call: .; v_call: TRBV28; clone_size: .; j_call: TRBJ1-3; cdr3_aa: CASSFGGGGNTIYF; cdr3_nt: TGTGCCAGCAGTTTCGGGGGGGGTGGAAACACCATATATTTT
d_call: .; v_call: TRBV5-4; clone_size: .; j_call: TRBJ2-3; cdr3_aa: CASSPRATDTQYF; cdr3_nt: TGTGCCAGCAGCCCGAGGGCAACAGATACGCAGTATTTT
d_call: .; v_call: TRBV6-5; clone_size: few; j_call: TRBJ2-4; cdr3_aa: CASSYSGGIAKNIQYF; cdr3_nt: TGTGCCAGCAGTTACTCGGGGGGTATAGCCAAAAACATTCAGTACTTC
d_call: TRBD2; v_call: TRBV7-9; clone_size: .; j_call: TRBJ2-1; cdr3_aa: CASSMGGGLDGNEQFF; cdr3_nt: TGTGCCAGCAGCATGGGGGGGGGACTAGACGGGAATGAGCAGTTCTTC
d_call: TRBD1; v_call: TRBV7-8; clone_size: .; j_call: TRBJ2-3; cdr3_aa: CASSYRGAIGDTQYF; cdr3_nt: TGTGCCAGCAGTTACAGGGGAGCCATAGGTGATACGCAGTATTTT
d_call: TRBD1; v_call: TRBV19; clone_size: .; j_call: TRBJ2-7; cdr3_aa: CASSPRQGKGYEQYF; cdr3_nt: TGTGCCAGTAGTCCGAGACAGGGAAAGGGGTACGAGCAGTACTTC
d_call: .; v_call: TRBV6-1; clone_size: .; j_call: TRBJ2-7; cdr3_aa: CASSVRESAYEQYF; cdr3_nt: TGTGCCAGCAGTGTGAGGGAGAGTGCCTACGAGCAGTACTTC
d_call: TRBD2; v_call: TRBV7-3; clone_size: .; j_call: TRBJ2-1; cdr3_aa: CASSTLAGVGYNEQFF; cdr3_nt: TGTGCCAGCAGCACGTTAGCGGGAGTCGGCTACAATGAGCAGTTCTTC
d_call: .; v_call: TRBV2; clone_size: few; j_call: TRBJ2-3; cdr3_aa: CASSLRSTDTQYF; cdr3_nt: TGTGCCAGCAGCCTGAGGAGCACAGATACGCAGTATTTT
d_call: .; v_call: TRBV4-2; clone_size: .; j_call: TRBJ1-1; cdr3_aa: CASSQVGGSLTEAFF; cdr3_nt: TGTGCCAGCAGCCAAGTGGGGGGATCCTTGACTGAAGCTTTCTTT
d_call: .; v_call: TRBV6-5; clone_size: .; j_call: TRBJ1-1; cdr3_aa: CASSYRRAGNTEAFF; cdr3_nt: TGTGCCAGCAGTTACAGGAGGGCTGGGAACACTGAAGCTTTCTTT
d_call: .; v_call: TRBV29-1; clone_size: .; j_call: TRBJ2-3; cdr3_aa: CSVEDRGPDTQYF; cdr3_nt: TGCAGCGTTGAAGACCGTGGCCCAGATACGCAGTATTTT
d_call: TRBD1; v_call: TRBV2; clone_size: few; j_call: TRBJ2-7; cdr3_aa: CASSLFPGQSYEQYF; cdr3_nt: TGTGCCAGCAGCCTATTTCCGGGACAGTCCTACGAGCAGTACTTC